These 12 T cell receptor beta chains were sequenced from one sample in a study of T cell responses to AZD1222 COVID-19 vaccine (TCRdb year 2021). The library was built by means of the immunoSEQ multiplex PCR assay. This is the immuneACCESS table as TCRdb keeps it, with only in-frame sequences that have V and J called. A part of the clones is gone; compared with another copy, unresolved V genes explain less than half, and the rest is unexplained. The sample includes roughly 120,000 clones, with about 86% observed a single time. The top ten clones comprise roughly an eighth of the sample. This specimen's time point label, per the study, means: baseline before first vaccination. The specimen was peripheral blood, collected on day 0 of AZD1222 vaccination. The receptor set was obtained from an adult in good health.

The V gene is TRBV5-1, the J gene TRBJ1-1, with 8 bases matching TRBD1. The V gene end was trimmed by 4 bases and the J gene end by 0 bases; junction bases not matched to a gene: 14. From germline, CDR1 is SGHRS and CDR2 YFSETQ. This CDR3 is built from 18 residues. The CDR3 DNA sequence: TGCGCCAGCAGCCGTGGACAGGGAAGCCCTTATTTGAACACTGAAGCTTTCTTT. Amino acid sequence: CASSRGQGSPYLNTEAFF. Supplemented by reference TRBV5-1 and TRBJ1-1, the full variable domain reads KAGVTQTPRYLIKTRGQQVTLSCSPISGHRSVSWYQQTPGQGLQFLFEYFSETQRNKGNFPGRFSGRQFSNSRSEMNVSTLELGDSALYLCASSRGQGSPYLNTEAFFGQGTRLTVV.

The J gene is TRBJ2-3, the V gene TRBV4-1, with a weak D call TRBD2 (5 bases). The CDR3 has 16 amino acids. The V gene's germline CDR1 is MGHRA and CDR2 YSYEKL. Trimming removed 1 base from V and 1 base from J, with 12 bases in between. The CDR3 loop reads CASSQGVGGGTDTQYF. The CDR3 nucleotides are TGCGCCAGCAGCCAAGGGGTCGGAGGCGGCACAGATACGCAGTATTTT.

The CDR3 region has the DNA TGTGCCAGCAGCTTAGCCACCGAGCAGTACTTC. Translating gives CASSLATEQYF. The chain joins TRBV7-9 to TRBJ2-7; no clear D gene. The CDR3 spans 11 residues. With 0 bases removed from V and 6 bases from J, the gap between germline ends came to 3 bases. The germline CDR1 and CDR2 sequences are SEHNR and FQNEAQ (reference sequence).

The J gene is TRBJ1-2, the V gene TRBV5-1; D gene ambiguous. Trimming took off 3 bases at V and 8 bases at J, with 17 bases between the two ends. The CDR3 spans 14 residues. Germline lookup yields CDR1 SGHRS and CDR2 YFSETQ. The CDR3 coding sequence is TGCGCCAGCAGCTATGAACAGCCCCCTTGGGGCTACACCTTC. Translation gives CASSYEQPPWGYTF.

Of note for this clone: Other DNA variants within this sample encode the same CDR3. V is TRBV9 and J is TRBJ1-1; D ambiguous. Germline V gene data show CDR1 as SGDLS and CDR2 as YYNGEE. The CDR3 runs to 13 residues. Trimming cost V 0 bases and J 2 bases, with 5 bases left between them. The CDR3 protein is CASSVAGNTEAFF. CDR3 in DNA: TGTGCCAGCAGCGTAGCCGGAAACACTGAAGCTTTCTTT.

The V and J genes are TRBV27 and TRBJ2-3; D is ambiguous. From germline, CDR1 is MNHEY and CDR2 SMNVEV (reference sequence). Deletions cut 5 bases from V and 0 bases from J, with 18 bases between. The CDR3 consists of 17 residues. The CDR3 spells CASSPLTTMSSTDTQYF. The CDR3 bases are TGTGCCAGCAGTCCGCTCACCACCATGTCTAGCACAGATACGCAGTATTTT.

V gene TRBV24-1 combines with J gene TRBJ2-6, with D perhaps being TRBD1 or TRBD2 (5 bases each). Germline V gene lookup returns CDR1 KGHDR and CDR2 SFDVKD. V shed 2 bases and J shed 0 bases, with 7 bases lying between them. There are 16 residues in the CDR3. This chain's CDR3 is CATSDWDVSGANVLTF. The DNA of the CDR3 is TGTGCCACCAGTGATTGGGACGTCTCTGGGGCCAACGTCCTGACTTTC.

The CDR3 is CASSFGTGFTYGYTF. CDR3 DNA sequence: TGTGCCAGCAGCTTTGGGACAGGGTTTACCTATGGCTACACCTTC. The J gene is TRBJ1-2, the V gene TRBV5-8, with 9 positions matching TRBD1. The CDR3 sequence is 15 residues long. The J segment lost 4 bases and the V segment lost 2 bases, leaving 6 bases of the junction unmatched. The germline V gene encodes CDR1 SGHTS and CDR2 YDEGEE.

This clone was observed a single time. The chain carries TRBV7-9 and TRBJ1-4; 7 positions agree with TRBD1. J gave up 7 bases and V 4 bases, and 9 bases lay outside the gene matches. The CDR3 sequence is 15 residues long. Germline values: CDR1 SEHNR, CDR2 FQNEAQ (reference sequence). In DNA, the CDR3 is TGTGCCAGCAGCTCGACTGACGACAGGGCTGAAAAACTGTTTTTT. Its translation: CASSSTDDRAEKLFF. Full variable domain (outside the CDR3, taken from reference TRBV7-9 and TRBJ1-4): DTGVSQNPRHKITKRGQNVTFRCDPISEHNRLYWYRQTLGQGPEFLTYFQNEAQLEKSRLLSDRFSAERPKGSFSTLEIQRTEQGDSAMYLCASSSTDDRAEKLFFGSGTQLSVL.

The chain has TRBV5-1 and TRBJ1-1; D gene uncertain. From germline, CDR1 is SGHRS and CDR2 YFSETQ. CDR3 length: 11 amino acids. V lost 3 bases and J lost 10, with 10 bases in between. This chain's CDR3 is CASSSGRGAFF. CDR3 bases: TGCGCCAGCAGCTCGGGCCGGGGAGCTTTCTTT.

The gene calls are TRBV2 and TRBJ2-5, with 10 bases that match TRBD2. Germline CDR1 reads SNHLY; CDR2 reads FYNNEI. Trimming cost V 9 bases and J 4 bases; bases outside gene matches: 8. The CDR3 loop spans 14 amino acids. The CDR3 nucleotides are TGTGCCAGTACTCTAGCGGGAGTGAGAGAGACCCAGTACTTC. This translates into CASTLAGVRETQYF.

The chain carries TRBV3-1 (or the pseudogene TRBV3-2) and TRBJ1-4; D not resolved. The length of the CDR3 is 18 residues. The V and J ends lost 3 bases and 0 bases respectively, with 17 bases between them. Germline loops: CDR1 LGHDT, CDR2 YNNKEL (reference sequence). CDR3 in DNA: TGTGCCAGCAGCCACCACCCGCTCTTTGGAGCAACTAATGAAAAACTGTTTTTT. This sequence encodes CASSHHPLFGATNEKLFF.